The 13 T cell receptor beta chains listed next were all sequenced from one sample in a study of identical twins. TCRdb reanalysed the 5' RACE reads using MiXCR and keeps one entry per CDR3 protein. The profile covers hundreds of thousands of distinct CDR3 sequences, with 7.5% to 9.5% appearing a single time and 7% to 8.5% taken by the ten largest. The same data also contributed to another study, on yellow fever vaccine responses in identical twins.

Material: CD8+ T cells sorted from blood. The receptors here all came from a woman in her late teens or twenties in good health.

J is TRBJ2-2 and V is TRBV4-3, with D perhaps matching TRBD1 (6 bases). V dropped 0 bases and J dropped 6 bases, with 8 bases sitting between them. This CDR3 is built from 14 residues. Looked up from germline, CDR1 is LGHNA and CDR2 is YSLEER. The chain's CDR3 is CASSQDEGAGELFF. For the CDR3, the DNA is TGCGCCAGCAGCCAAGATGAGGGGGCCGGGGAGCTGTTTTTT.

This clonotype was seen only a few times. The J gene is TRBJ2-7, the V gene TRBV6-1; 9 positions agree with TRBD2. With V trimmed by 2 bases and J by 2 bases, 7 bases remained unmatched. The CDR3 totals 16 residues. In germline, CDR1 is MNHNS, CDR2 SASEGT. The CDR3 nucleotides read TGTGCCAGCAGTGAACTGCGCGGGGGGGCGACCTACGAGCAGTACTTC. It yields the protein CASSELRGGATYEQYF.

The table lists this clonotype with many counts. The chain has TRBV9 and TRBJ1-4, with D unresolved. V was shortened by 1 base and J by 0 bases, with 7 bases between the two germline ends. This CDR3 contains 15 residues. Germline lookup yields CDR1 SGDLS and CDR2 YYNGEE. The CDR3 sequence is CASSVSSATNEKLFF. As DNA, the CDR3 is TGTGCCAGCAGCGTATCGAGTGCAACTAATGAAAAACTGTTTTTT.

The V and J genes are TRBV28 and TRBJ2-4, with 11 bases fitting TRBD1. Losses at the gene ends were 3 bases for V and 0 bases for J; bases not matched to a gene: 16. The germline gives CDR1 MDHEN, CDR2 SYDVKM. This CDR3 comprises 21 residues. As DNA, the CDR3 is TGTGCCAGCAGTTTCGGACAGGGGGCTAGCGGCGGGTCAATAGCCAAAAACATTCAGTACTTC. It translates to CASSFGQGASGGSIAKNIQYF.

Ten or more counts support this clonotype. The J gene is TRBJ1-1, the V gene TRBV5-5, with D unclear. Trimming cost V 3 bases and J 2 bases, with 11 bases left between them. The CDR3 totals 14 residues. The germline V gene encodes CDR1 SGHKS and CDR2 YYEKEE (reference sequence). The CDR3 coding sequence is TGTGCCAGCAGCTCTCCGGGCCTTAACACTGAAGCTTTCTTT. This translates into CASSSPGLNTEAFF.

This clonotype was observed many times. The rearrangement links TRBV6-4 to TRBJ2-2; TRBD2 is a possible D gene (5 bases). The CDR3 extends over 15 amino acids. Germline V gene lookup returns CDR1 MRHNA and CDR2 SNTAGT. Deletions cut 2 bases from V and 2 bases from J, with 9 bases between. Here the CDR3 DNA reads TGTGCCAGCAGTGACGAAGGGAGTAACACCGGGGAGCTGTTTTTT. Protein product: CASSDEGSNTGELFF.

The rearrangement uses TRBV4-3 and TRBJ1-1; no clear D. CDR3 length: 16 residues. Germline V gene sequence: CDR1 LGHNA, CDR2 YSLEER. The ends were cut back, 0 bases at V and 3 bases at J, with 14 bases in the middle. In DNA form, the CDR3 reads TGCGCCAGCAGCCAAGATTTGGAGGCGGAATACACTGAAGCTTTCTTT. Translated: CASSQDLEAEYTEAFF.

This sequence joins TRBV30 and TRBJ2-1, with D unresolved. CDR1 is GTSNPN, CDR2 SVGIG, per germline (reference sequence). Deletions cut 3 bases from V and 4 bases from J, with 4 bases between. The CDR3 covers 11 residues. This CDR3 reads CAWRVYNEQFF. CDR3 in DNA: TGTGCCTGGAGGGTGTACAATGAGCAGTTCTTC.

This clonotype has a count of ten or more. This chain links TRBV2 with TRBJ2-3; D is uncertain. The CDR3 loop spans 15 amino acids. V dropped 3 bases and J dropped 0 bases, with 10 bases sitting between them. The germline CDR1 and CDR2 sequences are SNHLY and FYNNEI. CDR3 region: CASSDMLASTDTQYF. The CDR3 DNA reads TGTGCCAGCAGTGACATGTTGGCTAGCACAGATACGCAGTATTTT.

At least ten counts were recorded for this clonotype. The V and J genes are TRBV11-2 and TRBJ2-5, with TRBD2 matching over 7 bases. Trimming took 1 base from V and 1 from J; bases not matched to a gene: 12. CDR1 and CDR2 (germline): SGHAT, FQNNGV. CDR3 length: 18 amino acids. CDR3 in DNA: TGTGCCAGCAGCTTAGGGGTTTTTTGGGGGGGAGCCCAAGAGACCCAGTACTTC. This codes for CASSLGVFWGGAQETQYF.

The chain employs TRBV3-1 and TRBJ2-1; a weak D match, TRBD2 (7 bases). Looked up from germline, CDR1 is LGHDT and CDR2 is YNNKEL (reference sequence). Trimming pared 4 bases from V and 6 bases from J, leaving 25 bases between. This CDR3 contains 18 residues. The CDR3 is CASSPKMAGAPGGNEQFF. DNA for the CDR3: TGTGCCAGCAGCCCGAAAATGGCGGGGGCCCCGGGGGGCAATGAGCAGTTCTTC.

The chain has TRBV4-3 and TRBJ1-6, with D perhaps matching TRBD1 (6 bases). The V gene lost 1 base and the J gene lost 4 bases, with 8 bases spanning the gap. The germline CDR1 and CDR2 sequences are LGHNA and YSLEER. The CDR3 extends over 15 amino acids. The CDR3 nucleotides read TGCGCCAGCAGCCAAGTGGACAGTTATAATTCACCCCTCCACTTT. It yields the protein CASSQVDSYNSPLHF.

The chain couples TRBV3-1 to TRBJ2-3, with TRBD1 matching over 8 bases. The V gene's germline CDR1 is LGHDT and CDR2 YNNKEL (reference sequence). V was pared by 10 bases and J by 2 bases, with 17 bases of the junction left unmatched. The length of the CDR3 is 17 residues. In DNA, the CDR3 is TGTGCCATCTGCAGAATTGGACAGGGAGCTCCCACAGATACGCAGTATTTT. It encodes CAICRIGQGAPTDTQYF.